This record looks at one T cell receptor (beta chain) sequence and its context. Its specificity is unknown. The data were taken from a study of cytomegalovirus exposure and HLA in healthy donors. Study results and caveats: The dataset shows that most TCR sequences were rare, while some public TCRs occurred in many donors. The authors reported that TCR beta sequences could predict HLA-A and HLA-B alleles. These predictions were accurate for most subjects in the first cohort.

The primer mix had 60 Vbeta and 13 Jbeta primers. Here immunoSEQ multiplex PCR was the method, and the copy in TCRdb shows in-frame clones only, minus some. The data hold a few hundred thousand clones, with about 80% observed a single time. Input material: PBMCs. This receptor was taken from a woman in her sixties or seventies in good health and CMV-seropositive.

DNA for the CDR3: TGTGCCAGCAGCTCTAGCGGGAGCTCCTACGAGCAGTACTTC. This gives the protein CASSSSGSSYEQYF. V gene TRBV7-3 combines with J gene TRBJ2-7; TRBD2 matches at 10 bases. The length of the CDR3 is 14 residues. The germline gives CDR1 SGHTA, CDR2 FQGTGA. J lost 0 bases, V lost 4 bases, and 0 bases had no gene match.